The 15 T cell receptor beta chains below were found in one sample sequenced in a study of blood T cells in healthy people across ages. Alongside a J-beta primer mix, a sample-barcoded 5' primer served in a second PCR lasting 7 to 11 cycles. TCRdb called the 5' RACE reads again in MiXCR, with one record for every CDR3 protein. The data show roughly 1.4 million distinct CDR3 sequences, 45% to 70% seen once. Sequences were obtained from blood. Receptors originate from a man aged 18 to 30 in good health.

This clonotype was detected only a few times. This chain joins TRBV4-1 and TRBJ2-1, with D possibly being TRBD2 (6 bases). The CDR3 totals 15 residues. V lost 3 bases and J 0 bases, leaving 9 bases between the germline ends. Germline CDR1 reads MGHRA; CDR2 reads YSYEKL. This CDR3 is CASSHSGVSYNEQFF. The CDR3, as DNA: TGCGCCAGCAGCCATTCGGGGGTCTCCTACAATGAGCAGTTCTTC.

The gene calls are TRBV7-6 and TRBJ2-3; 11 bases match TRBD2. The CDR3 covers 16 residues. The trim removed 5 bases at V and 4 bases at J, leaving 8 bases unmatched. Germline V gene sequence: CDR1 SGHVS, CDR2 FNYEAQ. Here the CDR3 reads CASSLRRGLAADTQYF. Written as DNA, the CDR3 is TGTGCCAGCAGCCTCCGGCGGGGACTAGCGGCAGATACGCAGTATTTT.

The chain carries TRBV12-3 or TRBV12-4 and TRBJ1-2; 9 positions match TRBD1. With 7 bases clipped from V and 6 bases from J, the junction kept 3 bases outside the gene matches. This CDR3 is built from 12 residues. The CDR3 loop reads CASKDRGNGYTF. As DNA, the CDR3 is TGTGCCAGCAAGGACAGGGGAAATGGCTACACCTTC.

The chain has TRBV5-5 and TRBJ2-7; the D gene is possibly TRBD2 (5 bases). The J call may be incorrect, as the DNA end agrees better with TRBJ2-5. Per the germline V gene, CDR1 is SGHKS and CDR2 is YYEKEE (reference sequence). This CDR3 has 13 residues. Here the CDR3 reads CASSWGAEETQYF. CDR3 nucleotides: TGTGCCAGCAGCTGGGGAGCGGAAGAGACCCAGTACTTC.

This chain connects TRBV5-1 to TRBJ2-1; D is unclear. The germline gives CDR1 SGHRS, CDR2 YFSETQ. V was cut by 0 bases and J by 0 bases, with 10 bases left in between. This CDR3 has 16 residues. The CDR3 DNA reads as TGCGCCAGCAGCTTGGTAGCAACCAGCTCCTACAATGAGCAGTTCTTC. Protein sequence: CASSLVATSSYNEQFF.

This clonotype was observed a few times. CDR3 coding DNA: TGCGCCAGCAGCTTTGGGCAGGGAAAGGTGGCGGGCACCTCCAATGAGCAGTTCTTC. This translates into CASSFGQGKVAGTSNEQFF. The genes are TRBV5-1 and TRBJ2-1; D possibly matches TRBD1 or TRBD2 (5 bases each). The CDR3 is 19 residues long. Between the trimmed V and J ends, which lost 2 bases and 6 bases, there was a span of 27 bases. CDR1 and CDR2 from the germline V gene are SGHRS and YFSETQ. Based on the CDR3 plus reference TRBV5-1 and TRBJ2-1, the full variable domain is KAGVTQTPRYLIKTRGQQVTLSCSPISGHRSVSWYQQTPGQGLQFLFEYFSETQRNKGNFPGRFSGRQFSNSRSEMNVSTLELGDSALYLCASSFGQGKVAGTSNEQFFGPGTRLTVL.

The chain employs TRBV20-1 and TRBJ1-5; D gene unclear. The CDR3 is made up of 14 amino acids. Germline V lookup: CDR1 DFQATT, CDR2 SNEGSKA (reference sequence). Trimming took 0 bases from V and 0 from J, leaving 6 bases between them. CDR3: CSARDPVSNQPQHF. CDR3 nucleotides: TGCAGTGCTAGAGATCCGGTTAGCAATCAGCCCCAGCATTTT.

DNA of the CDR3: TGTGCCAGCAGCCAAGACGACAGGGGATTCTATGGCTACACCTTC. This encodes CASSQDDRGFYGYTF. The V and J genes are TRBV4-2 and TRBJ1-2; 8 nucleotides align to TRBD1. Germline CDR1 and CDR2: LGHNA and YNFKEQ. The CDR3 sequence is 15 residues long. The V segment lost 0 bases and the J segment 4 bases; nucleotides outside the gene matches: 4.

The chain has TRBV20-1 and TRBJ1-2; 7 positions agree with TRBD1. V lost 2 bases and J lost 8; bases outside the gene matches: 8. This CDR3 has 13 residues. Germline CDR1 DFQATT, CDR2 SNEGSKA (reference sequence). CDR3 sequence reads: CSARSSGGMGYTF. The CDR3 region has the DNA TGCAGTGCTAGAAGCTCAGGGGGTATGGGCTACACCTTC.

V and J are TRBV29-1 and TRBJ2-1; D may correspond to TRBD1 or TRBD2 (5 bases each). The CDR3 length is 14 residues. Trimming cost V 6 bases and J 4 bases, with 16 bases left between them. Germline values: CDR1 SQVTM, CDR2 ANQGSEA. The CDR3 nucleotides read TGCAGCGTCGAGGGGTTAGGTTCTTACAATGAGCAGTTCTTC. This sequence encodes CSVEGLGSYNEQFF.

This chain links TRBV4-2 with TRBJ2-2; 14 nucleotides agree with TRBD2. Trimming cost V 3 bases and J 3 bases; bases outside gene matches: 3. Germline V gene lookup returns CDR1 LGHNA and CDR2 YNFKEQ. CDR3 length: 17 residues. The CDR3, as DNA: TGTGCCAGCAGCCAGGGGACTAGCGGGGGAGACACCGGGGAGCTGTTTTTT. Translating gives CASSQGTSGGDTGELFF.

The chain combines TRBV7-9 with TRBJ1-1, with D perhaps TRBD1 (6 bases). CDR3 size: 12 residues. CDR1 is SEHNR, CDR2 FQNEAQ, per germline (reference sequence). V lost 7 bases and J lost 6, with 12 bases in between. CDR3 DNA: TGTGCCAGCAACAACAGGGACGCTGAAGCTTTCTTT. Translated, it gives CASNNRDAEAFF.

This clonotype was seen once. The V and J genes are TRBV20-1 and TRBJ2-1; D might be TRBD1 or TRBD2, each matching 5 bases. This CDR3 is built from 14 residues. Germline V gene data show CDR1 as DFQATT and CDR2 as SNEGSKA (reference sequence). Trimming cost V 5 bases and J 3 bases, with 14 bases left between them. This CDR3 reads CSAGASYVYNEQFF. In DNA form, the CDR3 reads TGCAGTGCTGGGGCTAGCTATGTCTACAATGAGCAGTTCTTC.

The chain has TRBV5-1 and TRBJ1-1; TRBD1 matches 8 bases. The V gene's germline CDR1 is SGHRS and CDR2 YFSETQ. V shed 0 bases, J shed 2 bases, and the junction held 6 bases outside the gene matches. The CDR3 totals 16 residues. CDR3 DNA: TGCGCCAGCAGCTTGGCCTCTGGACAGGGTAACACTGAAGCTTTCTTT. Its translation is CASSLASGQGNTEAFF.

The rearrangement links TRBV6-5 to TRBJ2-7; D not certain. The ends were cut back, 8 bases at V and 0 bases at J, with 17 bases in the middle. There are 15 residues in the CDR3. CDR1 and CDR2 (germline): MNHEY, SVGAGI. The CDR3 loop reads CASSIGPTSSYEQYF. The CDR3 DNA reads as TGTGCCAGCTCTATCGGACCGACCAGCTCCTACGAGCAGTACTTC.